The 24 T cell receptor beta chains reported below all come from one sample, sequenced in a study of cytomegalovirus exposure and HLA in healthy donors. With 60 Vbeta and 13 Jbeta primers, the PCR was carried out. This table comes from immunoSEQ multiplex PCR, and its TCRdb copy is limited to in-frame clones, with some not included. The profile shows roughly 240,000 clones, 80% to 90% of them singletons. The specimen sequenced was PBMCs. Every receptor here comes from a girl aged 2-10 years in good health and CMV-seronegative.

The V and J genes are TRBV7-9 and TRBJ2-7; 7 positions match TRBD1. Germline V gives CDR1 SEHNR, CDR2 FQNEAQ (reference sequence). The V and J ends lost 5 bases and 4 bases, in that order; junction bases with no gene match: 2. CDR3 length: 12 amino acids. The CDR3 coding sequence is TGTGCCAGCAGCCGGGGACAGTACGAGCAGTACTTC. This codes for CASSRGQYEQYF. Based on the CDR3 plus reference TRBV7-9 and TRBJ2-7, the full variable domain is DTGVSQNPRHKITKRGQNVTFRCDPISEHNRLYWYRQTLGQGPEFLTYFQNEAQLEKSRLLSDRFSAERPKGSFSTLEIQRTEQGDSAMYLCASSRGQYEQYFGPGTRLTVT.

This rearrangement joins TRBV28 to TRBJ2-1; TRBD2 matches 12 bases. Germline assignment: CDR1 MDHEN and CDR2 SYDVKM. CDR3 size: 17 residues. J lost 8 bases, V lost 0 bases, and 8 bases had no gene match. Here the CDR3 DNA reads TGTGCCAGCAGTTTATGGTCTAGCGGGGGGGCGAGGGATGAGCAGTTCTTC. Its translation is CASSLWSSGGARDEQFF.

V and J are TRBV9 and TRBJ1-2, with 9 bases aligning to TRBD1. The CDR3 totals 13 residues. Germline loops: CDR1 SGDLS, CDR2 YYNGEE. V lost 5 bases to trimming and J lost 8 bases; unmatched junction nucleotides: 7. DNA of the CDR3: TGTGCCAGCAGTACAACGGACAGGGGAGGCTACACCTTC. Protein product: CASSTTDRGGYTF.

This chain uses TRBV29-1 with TRBJ2-2; a weak D match, TRBD1 (5 bases). Germline V gene data show CDR1 as SQVTM and CDR2 as ANQGSEA. The V end was cut by 3 bases, the J end by 0 bases, with 8 bases between. This CDR3 spans 14 amino acids. Here the CDR3 DNA reads TGCAGCGTTGACAGGGCTCCGAACACCGGGGAGCTGTTTTTT. This gives the protein CSVDRAPNTGELFF.

The chain joins TRBV30 to TRBJ1-2; the match to TRBD1 covers 8 bases. Germline loops: CDR1 GTSNPN, CDR2 SVGIG (reference sequence). The CDR3 is 13 amino acids. V gave up 5 bases and J gave up 4 bases; unmatched junction bases: 6. The CDR3 coding sequence is TGTGCCTGGGGACAGGGCTTTTTCTATGGCTACACCTTC. Amino acids: CAWGQGFFYGYTF.

The V and J genes are TRBV30 and TRBJ2-3; TRBD2 aligns across 8 bases. With 2 bases clipped from V and 3 bases from J, the junction kept 7 bases outside the gene matches. CDR1 is GTSNPN and CDR2 is SVGIG in the germline V gene (reference sequence). This CDR3 has 15 residues. The CDR3 region is CAWSRRVAGTDTQYF. DNA for the CDR3: TGTGCCTGGAGTCGTAGGGTAGCGGGGACAGATACGCAGTATTTT.

The chain couples TRBV19 to TRBJ1-5; 7 bases map to TRBD1. After removal of 3 bases from V and 2 bases from J, the junction contained 10 bases not matched to a gene. The CDR3 totals 17 residues. Germline V gene lookup returns CDR1 LNHDA and CDR2 SQIVND (reference sequence). The CDR3, as DNA: TGTGCCAGTAGTATCAGACAGGGCAAAGGGGGCAATCAGCCCCAGCATTTT. Translating it yields CASSIRQGKGGNQPQHF. Full variable domain (missing parts from reference TRBV19 and TRBJ1-5): DGGITQSPKYLFRKEGQNVTLSCEQNLNHDAMYWYRQDPGQGLRLIYYSQIVNDFQKGDIAEGYSVSREKKESFPLTVTSAQKNPTAFYLCASSIRQGKGGNQPQHFGDGTRLSIL.

The V and J genes are TRBV4-1 and TRBJ1-1, with D unresolved. Germline-derived CDR1 and CDR2 are MGHRA and YSYEKL. V lost 0 bases and J 11 bases, leaving 13 bases between the germline ends. The CDR3 has 13 residues. The CDR3 region is CASSQDLGGLAFF. Here the CDR3 DNA reads TGCGCCAGCAGCCAAGATCTAGGAGGGTTGGCTTTCTTT.

The genes are TRBV11-2 and TRBJ2-1; the match to TRBD1 covers 11 bases. Germline CDR1 reads SGHAT; CDR2 reads FQNNGV. With 3 bases clipped from V and 7 bases from J, the junction kept 11 bases outside the gene matches. The CDR3 spans 17 residues. The chain's CDR3 is CASSFAGTGGLNNEQFF. The CDR3 nucleotides are TGTGCCAGCAGCTTTGCCGGGACAGGGGGGTTAAATAATGAGCAGTTCTTC.

The chain joins TRBV7-9 to TRBJ2-1, with D perhaps TRBD2 (7 bases). CDR1 and CDR2 from the germline V gene are SEHNR and FQNEAQ (reference sequence). With 2 bases removed from V and 9 bases from J, the gap between germline ends came to 20 bases. The CDR3 is made up of 16 amino acids. CDR3: CASSLSTSGGGGEQFF. CDR3 sequence (DNA): TGTGCCAGCAGCTTATCGACGAGCGGAGGGGGGGGTGAGCAGTTCTTC. Full variable domain (outside the CDR3, taken from reference TRBV7-9 and TRBJ2-1): DTGVSQNPRHKITKRGQNVTFRCDPISEHNRLYWYRQTLGQGPEFLTYFQNEAQLEKSRLLSDRFSAERPKGSFSTLEIQRTEQGDSAMYLCASSLSTSGGGGEQFFGPGTRLTVL.

The genes are TRBV5-1 and TRBJ2-1, with 12 bases identical to TRBD2. Germline V gives CDR1 SGHRS, CDR2 YFSETQ. Germline trimming cut 5 bases from V and 0 bases from J; bases unmatched to any gene: 6. This CDR3 is built from 17 residues. The CDR3 loop reads CASSYGLAGSSYNEQFF. CDR3 DNA: TGCGCCAGCAGTTACGGACTAGCGGGGTCCTCCTACAATGAGCAGTTCTTC.

The V and J genes are TRBV30 and TRBJ2-7; 11 bases are shared with TRBD2. Germline V gene lookup returns CDR1 GTSNPN and CDR2 SVGIG (reference sequence). Trimming took 7 bases from V and 6 from J; bases not matched to a gene: 14. The CDR3 contains 15 residues. CDR3 nucleotides: TGTGCCTTCACCAGGGGGCTAGCGGGAGGAGGCGAGCAGTACTTC. Translation: CAFTRGLAGGGEQYF.

This chain uses TRBV11-2 with TRBJ2-7; 12 bases line up with TRBD2. The V gene end was trimmed by 5 bases and the J gene end by 9 bases; junction bases not matched to a gene: 11. The V gene's germline CDR1 is SGHAT and CDR2 FQNNGV. The CDR3 contains 15 residues. CDR3 coding DNA: TGTGCCAGCAGCCCCCGACTAGCGGGGGCCTCTTGGCAGTACTTC. Encoded protein: CASSPRLAGASWQYF.

V is TRBV7-9 and J is TRBJ1-4; 7 bases align to TRBD1. Germline lookup yields CDR1 SEHNR and CDR2 FQNEAQ (reference sequence). CDR3 length equals 15 residues. V lost 1 base and J lost 5; bases outside the gene matches: 4. Written as DNA, the CDR3 is TGTGCCAGCAGCTTAGTAGGGGGCAAGAATGAAAAACTGTTTTTT. It translates to CASSLVGGKNEKLFF.

V is TRBV27 and J is TRBJ1-2; TRBD1 matches 9 bases. This CDR3 contains 17 residues. Trimming cost V 8 bases and J 0 bases; bases outside gene matches: 13. CDR1 and CDR2 (germline): MNHEY, SMNVEV (reference sequence). CDR3 in amino acids: CASATGTGRVSNYGYTF. The CDR3 DNA reads as TGTGCCAGCGCTACAGGGACAGGGCGAGTGTCTAACTATGGCTACACCTTC.

The genes are TRBV5-1 and TRBJ1-2, with D hard to call. Germline V gene data show CDR1 as SGHRS and CDR2 as YFSETQ. The CDR3 consists of 12 residues. Trimming removed 2 bases at V and 6 bases at J, with 8 bases between. The CDR3 loop reads CASSLRGNGYTF. CDR3 coding DNA: TGCGCCAGCAGCTTACGGGGAAATGGCTACACCTTC.

The rearrangement uses TRBV9 and TRBJ2-7, with 13 bases that match TRBD2. Losses at the gene ends were 2 bases for V and 1 base for J; bases not matched to a gene: 6. This CDR3 has 17 amino acids. Germline assignment: CDR1 SGDLS and CDR2 YYNGEE. In DNA form, the CDR3 reads TGTGCCAGCAGCGTCACTAGCGGGAGGGCCTTTTCCTACGAGCAGTACTTC. Its translation is CASSVTSGRAFSYEQYF.

V is TRBV5-6 and J is TRBJ2-1, with D unresolved. The V and J ends lost 0 bases and 8 bases respectively, with 9 bases between them. The CDR3 runs 13 residues. Germline V gives CDR1 SGHDT, CDR2 YYEEEE. CDR3 DNA: TGTGCCAGCAGCTTGGCTTCGGGTTATGAGCAGTTCTTC. It yields the protein CASSLASGYEQFF.

The CDR3 DNA is TGCAGCGTCCGAACAGGGCTCGGGTACGAGCAGTACTTC. Amino acid sequence: CSVRTGLGYEQYF. J is TRBJ2-7 and V is TRBV29-1; a weak D match, TRBD1 (6 bases). The CDR3 has 13 residues. The germline gives CDR1 SQVTM, CDR2 ANQGSEA. V gave up 6 bases and J gave up 4 bases, with 16 bases separating them.

V and J are TRBV7-9 and TRBJ2-1; D gene ambiguous. Germline V gene data show CDR1 as SEHNR and CDR2 as FQNEAQ (reference sequence). The CDR3 loop spans 16 amino acids. V was pared by 5 bases and J by 7 bases, with 21 bases between. CDR3 in DNA: TGTGCCAGCAGCCTTCCGGCGCGGTCCGCGGAAAATGAGCAGTTCTTC. Its protein is CASSLPARSAENEQFF.

The genes are TRBV12-5 and TRBJ1-5; TRBD1 aligns across 9 bases. V lost 0 bases to trimming and J lost 6 bases; unmatched junction nucleotides: 18. The CDR3 covers 20 residues. Germline CDR1 reads LGHNT; CDR2 reads FRNRAP. CDR3 region: CASGLVQWDRVGSGGQPQHF. In DNA, the CDR3 is TGTGCTAGTGGTTTGGTACAATGGGACAGGGTGGGCTCAGGCGGTCAGCCCCAGCATTTT.

The chain couples TRBV19 to TRBJ1-6; D is undetermined. V was shortened by 3 bases and J by 5 bases, with 11 bases between the two germline ends. This CDR3 is 15 amino acids long. Germline CDR1 and CDR2: LNHDA and SQIVND (reference sequence). In nucleotides, the CDR3 is TGTGCCAGTAGTATCCGAGGGAATCATAATTCACCCCTCCACTTT. Residues: CASSIRGNHNSPLHF. The full variable domain, completed using reference TRBV19 and TRBJ1-6, is DGGITQSPKYLFRKEGQNVTLSCEQNLNHDAMYWYRQDPGQGLRLIYYSQIVNDFQKGDIAEGYSVSREKKESFPLTVTSAQKNPTAFYLCASSIRGNHNSPLHFGNGTRLTVT.

V and J are TRBV20-1 and TRBJ2-1; a possible D gene is TRBD1 (6 bases). The CDR3 covers 11 residues. V shed 6 bases and J shed 7 bases, with 10 bases lying between them. The germline CDR1 and CDR2 sequences are DFQATT and SNEGSKA (reference sequence). Here the CDR3 reads CSAYQGNEQFF. The CDR3 DNA is TGCAGTGCGTATCAGGGGAATGAGCAGTTCTTC.

V is TRBV4-1 and J is TRBJ1-5; TRBD1 aligns across 7 bases. Germline-derived CDR1 and CDR2 are MGHRA and YSYEKL. V was pared by 0 bases and J by 3 bases, with 8 bases of the junction left unmatched. The CDR3 totals 17 residues. The CDR3 DNA is TGCGCCAGCAGCCAAGATTCCCATGACAGGGCCAATCAGCCCCAGCATTTT. Its translation: CASSQDSHDRANQPQHF.